The 23 T cell receptor beta chains presented below share a single source sample, sequenced in a study of neoadjuvant nivolumab and ipilimumab in lung cancer. This table comes from immunoSEQ multiplex PCR, and its TCRdb copy is limited to in-frame clones, with some not included. Found here are some 20,000 clones, approximately 79% of them singletons; the top ten hold roughly 9.1%. Sample: tumor tissue, taken after neoadjuvant nivolumab, alone or with ipilimumab, at or shortly before surgery. The receptors come from an adult with non-small cell lung cancer.

V gene TRBV5-1 combines with J gene TRBJ1-2; 9 bases map to TRBD1. Trimming at V came to 0 bases and at J to 8 bases, leaving 17 bases not matched to a gene. This CDR3 has 18 amino acids. Germline values: CDR1 SGHRS, CDR2 YFSETQ. CDR3 in amino acids: CASSLGRDRDLRGFGYTF. The CDR3 DNA is TGCGCCAGCAGCTTGGGCCGGGACAGGGACCTAAGGGGGTTCGGCTACACCTTC.

This rearrangement joins TRBV7-9 to TRBJ2-1, with 9 bases identical to TRBD1. The CDR3 loop spans 14 amino acids. Germline V CDR1 and CDR2: SEHNR, FQNEAQ (reference sequence). With 4 bases clipped from V and 5 bases from J, the junction kept 3 bases outside the gene matches. CDR3 DNA sequence: TGTGCCAGCAGCTCGGACAGGGGAAACAATGAGCAGTTCTTC. This translates into CASSSDRGNNEQFF.

The chain links TRBV10-1 to TRBJ1-5; D remains unclear. The ends were cut back, 8 bases at V and 6 bases at J, with 17 bases in the middle. The CDR3 totals 14 residues. CDR1 and CDR2 (germline): WNHNN, SYGVQD (reference sequence). This chain's CDR3 is CASEGRHPSQPQHF. The CDR3 DNA reads TGCGCCAGCGAAGGTCGGCACCCAAGTCAGCCCCAGCATTTT.

This clone rates as medium-sized. The chain combines TRBV5-1 with TRBJ1-6; 7 bases fit TRBD1. CDR1 and CDR2 from the germline V gene are SGHRS and YFSETQ. The CDR3 is made up of 16 amino acids. With V trimmed by 2 bases and J by 3 bases, 5 bases remained unmatched. CDR3 protein: CASSLATGDYNSPLHF. The CDR3 DNA reads TGCGCCAGCAGCTTAGCAACAGGGGACTATAATTCACCCCTCCACTTT.

The chain carries TRBV15 and TRBJ2-2; 9 bases align to TRBD1. This CDR3 comprises 17 residues. The V gene's germline CDR1 is LNHNV and CDR2 YYDKDF (reference sequence). Trimming took 1 base from V and 5 from J; bases not matched to a gene: 8. The CDR3 here is CATSRAGTGRPTGELFF. The CDR3 DNA reads TGTGCCACCAGCAGAGCGGGGACAGGGAGGCCGACCGGGGAGCTGTTTTTT. The full variable domain, its missing parts supplied by reference TRBV15 and TRBJ2-2, is DAMVIQNPRYQVTQFGKPVTLSCSQTLNHNVMYWYQQKSSQAPKLLFHYYDKDFNNEADTPDNFQSRRPNTSFCFLDIRSPGLGDTAMYLCATSRAGTGRPTGELFFGEGSRLTVL.

This clone was detected a few times. The chain has TRBV28 and TRBJ1-2, with D hard to call. Trimming removed 3 bases at V and 4 bases at J, with 9 bases between. The CDR3 totals 13 residues. Germline values: CDR1 MDHEN, CDR2 SYDVKM. The chain's CDR3 is CASSLPRGYGYTF. The CDR3 DNA sequence: TGTGCCAGCAGTTTGCCGCGCGGCTATGGCTACACCTTC.

CDR3 region: CASSSKAGSSGNTIYF. The CDR3 DNA is TGTGCCAGCAGCTCGAAGGCAGGGTCATCTGGAAACACCATATATTTT. The genes are TRBV7-9 and TRBJ1-3, with D possibly matching TRBD1 (5 bases). Trimming shortened V by 4 bases and J by 1 base, and 14 bases separated the two germline ends. The CDR3 has 16 residues. Per the germline V gene, CDR1 is SEHNR and CDR2 is FQNEAQ (reference sequence).

This clone has just one count. The genes are TRBV11-1 and TRBJ2-2; D is possibly TRBD2 (5 bases). CDR1 is SGHAT and CDR2 is FQDESV in the germline V gene (reference sequence). Trimming shortened V by 6 bases and J by 0 bases, and 14 bases separated the two germline ends. The CDR3 has 16 amino acids. The CDR3 spells CASRPGSGTNTGELFF. CDR3 bases: TGTGCCAGCAGACCTGGGTCCGGGACGAACACCGGGGAGCTGTTTTTT.

The J gene is TRBJ1-2, the V gene TRBV4-3, with D hard to call. The ends were cut back, 0 bases at V and 3 bases at J, with 11 bases in the middle. The length of the CDR3 is 15 residues. Germline CDR1 is LGHNA and CDR2 is YSLEER. The CDR3, as DNA: TGCGCCAGCAGCCAAGATCTAGCAGGTCACTATGGCTACACCTTC. Amino acids: CASSQDLAGHYGYTF.

The rearrangement uses TRBV5-1 and TRBJ1-1, with 7 bases matching TRBD1. Germline V gene lookup returns CDR1 SGHRS and CDR2 YFSETQ. V trimming: 2 bases; J trimming: 11 bases; junction bases outside the gene matches: 9. The CDR3 loop spans 13 amino acids. CDR3 DNA: TGCGCCAGCAGCTTTCCGGGACAGTTGTTCGCTTTCTTT. This sequence encodes CASSFPGQLFAFF.

This clone occurred a few times. The V gene is TRBV18, the J gene TRBJ2-3, with D possibly TRBD2 on 6 matching bases. CDR3 length: 14 amino acids. In germline, CDR1 is KGHSH, CDR2 LQKENI. The ends were cut back, 2 bases at V and 1 base at J, with 7 bases in the middle. The CDR3 nucleotides read TGTGCCAGCTCACCAGCTAGCGGCACAGATACGCAGTATTTT. Amino acids: CASSPASGTDTQYF.

The chain has TRBV29-1 and TRBJ1-1; 7 nucleotides align to TRBD1. This CDR3 region has 10 residues. V lost 7 bases, J lost 9 bases, and 5 bases stayed unmatched. Germline CDR1 SQVTM, CDR2 ANQGSEA. The CDR3 coding sequence is TGCAGCGGGTGGGACAGAAAAGCTTTCTTT. It is translated as CSGWDRKAFF.

This clone was detected a few times. The DNA for the CDR3 is TGTGCCAGCAGCCGAGGAGGGACCCTGAACACTGAAGCTTTCTTT. Protein: CASSRGGTLNTEAFF. The J gene is TRBJ1-1, the V gene TRBV28, with D maybe TRBD1 (5 bases). CDR3 length: 15 amino acids. The V gene lost 6 bases and the J gene lost 0 bases, with 14 bases spanning the gap. Germline loops: CDR1 MDHEN, CDR2 SYDVKM.

The chain uses TRBV6-5 and TRBJ2-3; tentatively, D is TRBD1 (5 bases). V dropped 4 bases and J dropped 2 bases, with 13 bases sitting between them. The CDR3 extends over 15 amino acids. CDR1 is MNHEY and CDR2 is SVGAGI in the germline V gene. CDR3 loop: CASSSGQGITDTQYF. The CDR3, as DNA: TGTGCCAGCAGTTCCGGGCAGGGCATCACAGATACGCAGTATTTT.

This clone was counted a few times. The V and J genes are TRBV7-7 and TRBJ1-5; D ambiguous. V lost 2 bases, J lost 4 bases, and 6 bases lay in between. Germline V CDR1 and CDR2: SSHAT, FNYEAQ (reference sequence). The CDR3 contains 13 residues. Written as DNA, the CDR3 is TGTGCCAGCAGCTTAACGGAAAATCAGCCCCAGCATTTT. Translated: CASSLTENQPQHF.

The chain couples TRBV18 to TRBJ2-7, with TRBD1 matching over 7 bases. CDR1 and CDR2 (germline): KGHSH, LQKENI. The ends lost 4 bases at V and 5 bases at J; junction bases unmatched: 8. The CDR3 consists of 14 residues. CDR3 in DNA: TGTGCCAGCTCACGTGAGCGACAGGGTAACGAGCAGTACTTC. It codes for CASSRERQGNEQYF. Full variable domain (remainder filled in from reference TRBV18 and TRBJ2-7): NAGVMQNPRHLVRRRGQEARLRCSPMKGHSHVYWYRQLPEEGLKFMVYLQKENIIDESGMPKERFSAEFPKEGPSILRIQQVVRGDSAAYFCASSRERQGNEQYFGPGTRLTVT.

The chain recombines TRBV7-2 with TRBJ1-6, with D hard to call. CDR3 length: 16 amino acids. Trimming pared 5 bases from V and 7 bases from J, leaving 18 bases between. CDR1 is SGHTA and CDR2 is FQGNSA in the germline V gene. The chain's CDR3 is CASSQEVRARNSPLHF. The CDR3 DNA sequence: TGTGCCAGCAGCCAGGAGGTGAGGGCTAGGAATTCACCCCTCCACTTT.

The chain recombines TRBV5-1 with TRBJ2-2; the match to TRBD1 covers 7 bases. Unmatched junction bases numbered 3, after V lost 0 bases and J lost 1 base. Germline V CDR1 and CDR2: SGHRS, YFSETQ. The CDR3 runs 16 residues. The CDR3 region is CASSLGQGRNTGELFF. For the CDR3, the DNA is TGCGCCAGCAGCTTGGGACAGGGCAGGAACACCGGGGAGCTGTTTTTT.

The chain is built from TRBV9 and TRBJ2-1, with 10 bases fitting TRBD2. Trimming cost V 1 base and J 7 bases; bases outside gene matches: 2. The CDR3 consists of 14 residues. Germline assignment: CDR1 SGDLS and CDR2 YYNGEE. For the CDR3, the DNA is TGTGCCAGCAGCGTAAAAGCGGGGGGGAATGAGCAGTTCTTC. Translating gives CASSVKAGGNEQFF. The full variable domain, with the rest looked up from reference TRBV9 and TRBJ2-1, is DSGVTQTPKHLITATGQRVTLRCSPRSGDLSVYWYQQSLDQGLQFLIQYYNGEERAKGNILERFSAQQFPDLHSELNLSSLELGDSALYFCASSVKAGGNEQFFGPGTRLTVL.

The rearrangement links TRBV27 to TRBJ1-6; tentative D call: TRBD1 (6 bases). Germline-derived CDR1 and CDR2 are MNHEY and SMNVEV (reference sequence). The CDR3 contains 16 residues. The V gene lost 8 bases and the J gene lost 6 bases, with 20 bases spanning the gap. The CDR3 bases are TGTGCCAGCGGGGGGCCCTTGGGAGGCCTTAATTCACCCCTCCACTTT. Its protein product is CASGGPLGGLNSPLHF.

CDR3 residues: CAWSVQGIGVEQYF. The CDR3 nucleotides read TGTGCCTGGAGTGTACAAGGGATTGGGGTCGAGCAGTACTTC. This chain links TRBV30 with TRBJ2-7, with D unresolved. From germline, CDR1 is GTSNPN and CDR2 SVGIG (reference sequence). The V and J ends lost 0 bases and 6 bases respectively, with 15 bases between them. CDR3 length: 14 residues.

The chain is built from TRBV5-6 and TRBJ1-2, with D tentatively TRBD1 (6 bases). This CDR3 has 13 amino acids. Germline V lookup: CDR1 SGHDT, CDR2 YYEEEE. V dropped 4 bases and J dropped 8 bases, with 15 bases sitting between them. CDR3 coding DNA: TGTGCCAGCAGCCCTACAGGGCAGGCGGGCTACACCTTC. Its translation is CASSPTGQAGYTF.

V gene TRBV6-5 combines with J gene TRBJ1-2; 7 bases are a match to TRBD1. V shed 4 bases and J 4 bases; nucleotides not matched to a gene: 6. CDR3 length: 14 amino acids. CDR1 is MNHEY and CDR2 is SVGAGI in the germline V gene. CDR3 bases: TGTGCCAGCAGTTCAGGGGGAAACCTCTATGGCTACACCTTC. Translation gives CASSSGGNLYGYTF.